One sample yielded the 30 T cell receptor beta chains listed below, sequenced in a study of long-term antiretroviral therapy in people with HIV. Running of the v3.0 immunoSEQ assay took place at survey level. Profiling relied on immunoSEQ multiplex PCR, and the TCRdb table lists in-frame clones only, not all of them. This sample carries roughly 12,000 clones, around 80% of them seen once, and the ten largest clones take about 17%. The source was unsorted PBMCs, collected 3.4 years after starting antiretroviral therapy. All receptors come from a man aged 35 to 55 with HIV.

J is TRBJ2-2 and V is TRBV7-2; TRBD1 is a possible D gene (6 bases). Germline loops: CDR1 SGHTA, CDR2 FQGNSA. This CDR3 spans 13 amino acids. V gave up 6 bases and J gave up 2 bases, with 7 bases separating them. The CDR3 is CASRDSNTGELFF. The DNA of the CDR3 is TGTGCCAGCAGGGACAGTAACACCGGGGAGCTGTTTTTT.

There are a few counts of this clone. The CDR3 sequence is CSVEVGGAPNEQFF. CDR3 nucleotides: TGCAGCGTTGAAGTGGGGGGAGCGCCCAATGAGCAGTTCTTC. The chain recombines TRBV29-1 with TRBJ2-1; tentatively, D is TRBD2 (6 bases). V was clipped by 1 base and J by 6 bases, with 13 bases between them. CDR3 length equals 14 residues. Germline assignment: CDR1 SQVTM and CDR2 ANQGSEA.

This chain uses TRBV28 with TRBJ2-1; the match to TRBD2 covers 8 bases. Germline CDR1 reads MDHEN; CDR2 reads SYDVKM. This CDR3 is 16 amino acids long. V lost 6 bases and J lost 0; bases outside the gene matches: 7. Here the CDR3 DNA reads TGTGCCAGCAGCAGGTCGGGGGGGAGCTCCTACAATGAGCAGTTCTTC. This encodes CASSRSGGSSYNEQFF.

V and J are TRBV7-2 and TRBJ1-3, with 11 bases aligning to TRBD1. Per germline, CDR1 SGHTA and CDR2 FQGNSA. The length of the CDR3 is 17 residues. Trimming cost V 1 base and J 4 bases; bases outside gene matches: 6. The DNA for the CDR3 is TGTGCCAGCAGCTTAGGGGGACAGGGGGTTATGGGAAACACCATATATTTT. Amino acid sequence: CASSLGGQGVMGNTIYF.

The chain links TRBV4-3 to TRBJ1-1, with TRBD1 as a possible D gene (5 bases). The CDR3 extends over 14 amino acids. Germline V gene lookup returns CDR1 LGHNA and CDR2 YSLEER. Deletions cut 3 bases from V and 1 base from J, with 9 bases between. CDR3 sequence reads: CASSHTGGNTEAFF. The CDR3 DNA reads TGCGCCAGCAGCCACACTGGGGGGAACACTGAAGCTTTCTTT.

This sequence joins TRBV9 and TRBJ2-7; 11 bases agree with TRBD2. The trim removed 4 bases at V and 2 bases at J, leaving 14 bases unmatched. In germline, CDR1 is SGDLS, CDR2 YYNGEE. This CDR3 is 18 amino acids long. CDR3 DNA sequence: TGTGCCAGCAGCCACGGGGGTAGCGGGAGGGCCTTGGCCTACGAGCAGTACTTC. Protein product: CASSHGGSGRALAYEQYF.

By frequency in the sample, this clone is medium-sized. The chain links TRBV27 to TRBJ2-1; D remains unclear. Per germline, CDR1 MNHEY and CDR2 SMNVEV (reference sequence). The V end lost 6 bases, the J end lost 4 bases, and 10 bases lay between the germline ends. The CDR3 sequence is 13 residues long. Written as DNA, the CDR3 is TGTGCCAGCAGCTTCTCCCCGTACAATGAGCAGTTCTTC. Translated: CASSFSPYNEQFF.

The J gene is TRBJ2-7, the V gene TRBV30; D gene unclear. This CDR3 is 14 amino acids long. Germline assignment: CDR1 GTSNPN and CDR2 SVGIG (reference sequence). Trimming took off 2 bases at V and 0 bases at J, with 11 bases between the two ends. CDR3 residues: CAWSQSASSYEQYF. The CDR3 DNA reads TGTGCCTGGAGTCAGTCAGCCAGCTCCTACGAGCAGTACTTC.

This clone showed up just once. The CDR3 protein is CASSYKDTEAFF. The CDR3 coding sequence is TGTGCCAGCAGTTACAAGGACACTGAAGCTTTCTTT. V gene TRBV6-6 combines with J gene TRBJ1-1, with D unresolved. There are 12 residues in the CDR3. Trimming shortened V by 2 bases and J by 3 bases, and 4 bases separated the two germline ends. The V gene's germline CDR1 is MNHNY and CDR2 SVGAGI (reference sequence).

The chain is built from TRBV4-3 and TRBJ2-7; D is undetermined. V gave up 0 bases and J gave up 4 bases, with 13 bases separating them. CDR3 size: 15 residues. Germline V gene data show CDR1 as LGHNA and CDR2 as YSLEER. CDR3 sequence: CASSQDNTVRYEQYF. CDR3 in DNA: TGCGCCAGCAGCCAAGACAACACCGTTCGATACGAGCAGTACTTC.

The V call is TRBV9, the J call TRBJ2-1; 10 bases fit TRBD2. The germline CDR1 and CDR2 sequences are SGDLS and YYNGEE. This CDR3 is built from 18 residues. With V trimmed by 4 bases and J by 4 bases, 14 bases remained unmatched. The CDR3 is CASSPHPPGLAAYNEQFF. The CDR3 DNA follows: TGTGCCAGCAGCCCTCACCCCCCTGGACTAGCGGCTTACAATGAGCAGTTCTTC. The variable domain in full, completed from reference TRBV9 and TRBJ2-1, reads DSGVTQTPKHLITATGQRVTLRCSPRSGDLSVYWYQQSLDQGLQFLIQYYNGEERAKGNILERFSAQQFPDLHSELNLSSLELGDSALYFCASSPHPPGLAAYNEQFFGPGTRLTVL.

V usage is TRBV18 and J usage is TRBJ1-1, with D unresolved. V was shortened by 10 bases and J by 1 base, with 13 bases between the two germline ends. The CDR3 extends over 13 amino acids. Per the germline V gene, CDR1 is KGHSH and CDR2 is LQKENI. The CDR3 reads CATAGTGNTEAFF. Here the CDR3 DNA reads TGTGCCACCGCCGGTACGGGGAACACTGAAGCTTTCTTT.

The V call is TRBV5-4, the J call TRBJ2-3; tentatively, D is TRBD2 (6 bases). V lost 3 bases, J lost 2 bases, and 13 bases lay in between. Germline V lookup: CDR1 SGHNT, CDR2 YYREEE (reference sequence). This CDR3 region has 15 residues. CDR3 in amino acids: CASSSKLAFTDTQYF. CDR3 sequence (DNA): TGTGCCAGCAGCTCGAAACTAGCCTTCACAGATACGCAGTATTTT.

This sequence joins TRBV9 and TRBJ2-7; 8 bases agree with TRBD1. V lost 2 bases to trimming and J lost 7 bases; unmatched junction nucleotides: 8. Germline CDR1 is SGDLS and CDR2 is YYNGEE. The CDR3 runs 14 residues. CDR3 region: CASSVTGQGGEQYF. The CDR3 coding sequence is TGTGCCAGCAGCGTGACCGGACAGGGTGGGGAGCAGTACTTC.

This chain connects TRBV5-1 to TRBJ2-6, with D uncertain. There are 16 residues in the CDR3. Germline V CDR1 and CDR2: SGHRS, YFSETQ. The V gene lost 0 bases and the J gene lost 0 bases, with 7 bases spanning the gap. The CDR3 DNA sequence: TGCGCCAGCAGCTTGGGCTCCAGCTCTGGGGCCAACGTCCTGACTTTC. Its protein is CASSLGSSSGANVLTF.

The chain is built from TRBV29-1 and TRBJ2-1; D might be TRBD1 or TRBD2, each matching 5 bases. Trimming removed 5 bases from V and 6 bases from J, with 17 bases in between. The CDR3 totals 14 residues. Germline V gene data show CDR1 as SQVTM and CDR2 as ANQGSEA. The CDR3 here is CSVPWLGVGNEQFF. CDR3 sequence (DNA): TGCAGCGTTCCCTGGTTGGGGGTCGGCAATGAGCAGTTCTTC.

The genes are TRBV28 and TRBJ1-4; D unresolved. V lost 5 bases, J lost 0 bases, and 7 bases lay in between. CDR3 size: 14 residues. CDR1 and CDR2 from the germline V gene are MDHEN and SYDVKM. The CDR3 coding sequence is TGTGCCAGCAGTAGCCGTTCAACTAATGAAAAACTGTTTTTT. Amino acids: CASSSRSTNEKLFF.

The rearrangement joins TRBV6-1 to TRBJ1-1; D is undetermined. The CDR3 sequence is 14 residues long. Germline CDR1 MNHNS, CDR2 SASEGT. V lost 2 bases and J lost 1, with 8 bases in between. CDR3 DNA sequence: TGTGCCAGCAGTGAAAGCGGCGGGAACACTGAAGCTTTCTTT. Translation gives CASSESGGNTEAFF.

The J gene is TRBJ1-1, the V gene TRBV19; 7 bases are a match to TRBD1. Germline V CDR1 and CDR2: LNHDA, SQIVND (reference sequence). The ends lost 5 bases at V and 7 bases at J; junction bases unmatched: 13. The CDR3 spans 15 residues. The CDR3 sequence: CASSVLPQGFSEAFF. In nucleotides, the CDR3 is TGTGCCAGTAGTGTTCTACCACAGGGGTTCAGTGAAGCTTTCTTT. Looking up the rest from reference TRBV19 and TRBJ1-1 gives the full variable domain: DGGITQSPKYLFRKEGQNVTLSCEQNLNHDAMYWYRQDPGQGLRLIYYSQIVNDFQKGDIAEGYSVSREKKESFPLTVTSAQKNPTAFYLCASSVLPQGFSEAFFGQGTRLTVV.

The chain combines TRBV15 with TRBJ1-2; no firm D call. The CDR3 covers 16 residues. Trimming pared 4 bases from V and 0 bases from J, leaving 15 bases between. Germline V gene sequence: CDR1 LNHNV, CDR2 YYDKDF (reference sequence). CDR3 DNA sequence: TGTGCCACCAGCATTTTCAGGAGACCGCCTAACTATGGCTACACCTTC. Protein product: CATSIFRRPPNYGYTF.

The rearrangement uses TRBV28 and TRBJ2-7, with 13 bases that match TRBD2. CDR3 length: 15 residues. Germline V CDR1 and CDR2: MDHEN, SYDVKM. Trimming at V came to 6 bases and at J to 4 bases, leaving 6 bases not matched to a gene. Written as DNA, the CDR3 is TGTGCCAGCAGCACCGGGACTAGCGGGACGTACGAGCAGTACTTC. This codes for CASSTGTSGTYEQYF. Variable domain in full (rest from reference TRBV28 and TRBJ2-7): DVKVTQSSRYLVKRTGEKVFLECVQDMDHENMFWYRQDPGLGLRLIYFSYDVKMKEKGDIPEGYSVSREKKERFSLILESASTNQTSMYLCASSTGTSGTYEQYFGPGTRLTVT.

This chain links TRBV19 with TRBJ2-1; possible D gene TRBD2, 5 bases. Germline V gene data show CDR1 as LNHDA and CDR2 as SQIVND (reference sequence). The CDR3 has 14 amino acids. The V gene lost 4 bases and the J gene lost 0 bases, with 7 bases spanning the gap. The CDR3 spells CASSSRGSYNEQFF. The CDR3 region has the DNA TGTGCCAGTAGTAGCCGGGGCTCCTACAATGAGCAGTTCTTC.

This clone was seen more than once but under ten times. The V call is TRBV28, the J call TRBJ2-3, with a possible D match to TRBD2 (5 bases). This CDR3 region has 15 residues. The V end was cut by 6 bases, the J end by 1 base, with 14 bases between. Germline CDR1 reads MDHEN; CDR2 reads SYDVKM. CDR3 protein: CASRSLAVGTDTQYF. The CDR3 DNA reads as TGTGCCAGCAGGAGCCTAGCCGTGGGCACAGATACGCAGTATTTT. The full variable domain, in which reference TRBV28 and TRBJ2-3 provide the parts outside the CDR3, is DVKVTQSSRYLVKRTGEKVFLECVQDMDHENMFWYRQDPGLGLRLIYFSYDVKMKEKGDIPEGYSVSREKKERFSLILESASTNQTSMYLCASRSLAVGTDTQYFGPGTRLTVL.

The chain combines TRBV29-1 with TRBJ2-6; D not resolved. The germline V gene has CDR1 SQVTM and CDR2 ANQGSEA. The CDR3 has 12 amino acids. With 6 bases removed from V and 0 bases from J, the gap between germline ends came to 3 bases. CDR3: CSVSSGANVLTF. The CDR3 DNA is TGCAGCGTATCCTCTGGGGCCAACGTCCTGACTTTC.

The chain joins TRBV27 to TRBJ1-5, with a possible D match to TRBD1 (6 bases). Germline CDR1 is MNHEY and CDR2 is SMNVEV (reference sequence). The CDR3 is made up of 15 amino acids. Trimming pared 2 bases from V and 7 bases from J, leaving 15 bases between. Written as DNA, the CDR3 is TGTGCCAGCAGTTTAAACGTGGGGGGCAGGCAGCCCCAGCATTTT. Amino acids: CASSLNVGGRQPQHF.

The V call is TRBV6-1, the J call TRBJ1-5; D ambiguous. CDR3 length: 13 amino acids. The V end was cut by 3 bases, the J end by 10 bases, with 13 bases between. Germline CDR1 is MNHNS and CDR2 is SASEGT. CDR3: CASSDSGRIPQHF. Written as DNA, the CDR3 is TGTGCCAGCAGTGATTCGGGCCGTATTCCCCAGCATTTT.

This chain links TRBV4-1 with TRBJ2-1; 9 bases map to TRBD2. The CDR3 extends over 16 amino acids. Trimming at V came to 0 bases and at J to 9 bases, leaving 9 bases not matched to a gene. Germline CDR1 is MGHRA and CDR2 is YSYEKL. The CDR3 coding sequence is TGCGCCAGCAGCCAAGAGGGGCTAGCGGGGAACGGTGAGCAGTTCTTC. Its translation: CASSQEGLAGNGEQFF.

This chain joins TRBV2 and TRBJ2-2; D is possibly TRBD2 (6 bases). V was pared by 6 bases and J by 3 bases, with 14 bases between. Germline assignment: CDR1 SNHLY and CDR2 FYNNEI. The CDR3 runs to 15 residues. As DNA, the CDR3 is TGTGCCAGCAGAGACGGTGCGGGGTACACCGGGGAGCTGTTTTTT. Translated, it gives CASRDGAGYTGELFF. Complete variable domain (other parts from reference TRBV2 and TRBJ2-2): EPEVTQTPSHQVTQMGQEVILRCVPISNHLYFYWYRQILGQKVEFLVSFYNNEISEKSEIFDDQFSVERPDGSNFTLKIRSTKLEDSAMYFCASRDGAGYTGELFFGEGSRLTVL.

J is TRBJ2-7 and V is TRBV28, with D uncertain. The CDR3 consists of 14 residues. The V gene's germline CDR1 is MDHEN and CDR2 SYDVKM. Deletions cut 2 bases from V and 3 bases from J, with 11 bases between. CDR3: CASSLEATLYEQYF. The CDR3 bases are TGTGCCAGCAGTTTAGAGGCGACTCTCTACGAGCAGTACTTC.

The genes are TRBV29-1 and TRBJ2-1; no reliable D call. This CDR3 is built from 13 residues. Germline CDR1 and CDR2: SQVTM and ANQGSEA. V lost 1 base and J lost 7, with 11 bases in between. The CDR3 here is CSVEGGPRNEQFF. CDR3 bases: TGCAGCGTTGAAGGTGGACCACGGAATGAGCAGTTCTTC.